This T cell receptor beta chain emerged from a study of T cells in Graves' hyperthyroidism and ophthalmopathy. The CDR3 consists of 12 residues. The V and J ends lost 3 bases and 6 bases respectively, with 8 bases between them. Looked up from germline, CDR1 is ENHRY and CDR2 is SYGVKD. In this sample, this clonotype turned up a few times. Antigen: not known. Disease duration was under 3 months in the ophthalmopathy patients, who also had a Clinical Activity Score of at least 3 and a NOSPECS grade of at least 4. Diagnoses used clinical symptoms, serum thyroxine and TRAb, thyroid ultrasound and orbital computed tomography. The PBMCs were sourced from fresh peripheral blood (approximately 10 ml). Researchers took RNA transcripts and amplified the TCR beta CDR3 regions from them. In the first-round RT-PCR of the TCR CDR3, the HTBI primer set was used. Each CDR3 protein is one row after TCRdb ran MiXCR on the multiplex PCR reads. This table has 490,000 or so distinct CDR3 sequences, approximately 23% appearing once.

Regarding the study as a whole: Most expanded thyroid clonotypes above 0.001 also appeared in blood.

The receptor was derived from a woman in her seventies with Graves' ophthalmopathy. The sample comprised blood. J is TRBJ1-1 and V is TRBV10-3; no reliable D call. For the CDR3, the DNA is TGTGCCATCAGTGATAGGGTTGCTGAAGCTTTCTTT. Its translation: CAISDRVAEAFF.